This TCR beta chain was sequenced for a study of T cell responses to AZD1222 COVID-19 vaccine. Sequencing used immunoSEQ multiplex PCR; TCRdb keeps in-frame clones, though not all of them. Among more than 250,000 clones listed, approximately 95% were seen once. CDR1 MNHEY and CDR2 SVGEGT come from the germline V gene. The CDR3 sequence is 15 residues long. The V end lost 1 base, the J end lost 4 bases, and 13 bases lay between the germline ends. V usage is TRBV6-2 or TRBV6-3 and J usage is TRBJ1-2; perhaps TRBD1 as D (6 bases). This receptor was obtained from an adult in good health. The specimen comprised peripheral blood, sampled on day 0 of AZD1222 vaccination. The DNA of the CDR3 is TGTGCCAGCAGTTACTTCACGACAGGCTCCTATGGCTACACCTTC. Residues: CASSYFTTGSYGYTF.